This passage covers 4 T cell receptor beta chains from one sample sequenced in a study of blood T cells in healthy people across ages. Next came a second PCR, run for 7 to 11 cycles, which used a sample-barcoded 5' primer along with a J-beta primer mix. TCRdb analysed the 5' RACE reads with MiXCR anew, one entry per CDR3 protein. The sample lists some 1.4 million distinct CDR3 sequences, around 42% occurring once. The sample was blood. Every receptor here comes from a young woman in good health.

This clonotype was seen a few times. V usage is TRBV28 and J usage is TRBJ2-5, with 7 nucleotides matching TRBD2. Germline V lookup: CDR1 MDHEN, CDR2 SYDVKM. The CDR3 length is 15 residues. V shed 1 base, J shed 3 bases, and the junction held 5 bases outside the gene matches. CDR3 coding DNA: TGTGCCAGCAGTTTATTTCGCCTAGCGGAAGAGACCCAGTACTTC. Translated: CASSLFRLAEETQYF.

The V and J genes are TRBV6-5 and TRBJ1-5; maybe TRBD1 (6 bases). V shed 6 bases and J shed 0 bases, with 12 bases lying between them. The CDR3 loop spans 15 amino acids. Germline-derived CDR1 and CDR2 are MNHEY and SVGAGI. The CDR3 coding sequence is TGTGCCAGCAGACCAGGGGAGGGTAGCAATCAGCCCCAGCATTTT. It translates to CASRPGEGSNQPQHF.

This chain uses TRBV6-2 or TRBV6-3 with TRBJ1-2; no definite D call. The CDR3 length is 13 residues. Trimming took off 7 bases at V and 8 bases at J, with 17 bases between the two ends. Germline CDR1 and CDR2: MNHEY and SVGEGT. The CDR3 DNA sequence: TGTGCCAGCACCCCGGAGGTGGCTGGGGGCTACACCTTC. It translates to CASTPEVAGGYTF.

This chain uses TRBV6-1 with TRBJ1-5, with D maybe TRBD1 (5 bases). Germline CDR1 and CDR2: MNHNS and SASEGT. The CDR3 is 17 residues long. Between the trimmed V and J ends, which lost 2 bases and 4 bases, there was a span of 18 bases. CDR3 sequence reads: CASSEHRTFTQNQPQHF. The CDR3 region has the DNA TGTGCCAGCAGTGAACATAGGACATTTACCCAGAATCAGCCCCAGCATTTT.